This T cell receptor (beta chain) was captured by sequencing in a study of cytomegalovirus exposure and HLA in healthy donors. Study-wide findings and caveats: Later analysis identified several of the most significant clusters that appeared linked to common viral pathogens. TCR association rates varied by HLA locus in a later analysis, with DRB1 highest and HLA-C lowest.

Turning to this clone: Its antigen is not identified.

Both 60 Vbeta primers and 13 Jbeta primers went into the PCR. The table came from immunoSEQ multiplex PCR; TCRdb's copy has only in-frame clones and leaves some out. The data contain about 120,000 clones, around 77% of them singletons. Per germline, CDR1 ENHRY and CDR2 SYGVKD. V was clipped by 5 bases and J by 6 bases; unmatched bases: 5. The CDR3 extends over 14 amino acids. The donors (healthy individuals) were bone marrow donors. The gene calls are TRBV10-3 and TRBJ1-1; 11 nucleotides agree with TRBD1. This sequence was found in a man aged 45 to 65 in good health and CMV-seropositive. Sequenced input: PBMCs. CDR3 sequence reads: CAISKGQGASEAFF. CDR3 DNA sequence: TGTGCCATCAGTAAAGGACAGGGGGCATCTGAAGCTTTCTTT.